This paragraph reports one T cell receptor (beta chain). As yet, its antigen is unknown. The data were taken from a study of T cell repertoires in cytomegalovirus infection. Study context: Selection of CMV epitopes for the study included recently identified HLA-C-restricted and well-studied HLA-B-restricted ones. Both a matching HLA type and CMV infection were indicated by public TCR beta signatures.

Between the trimmed V and J ends, which lost 4 bases and 6 bases, there was a span of 20 bases. The CDR3 contains 16 residues. CDR1 and CDR2 from the germline V gene are SGHRS and YFSETQ. TCRdb analysed the reads with MiXCR anew, one entry per CDR3 protein. The sample lists roughly 920,000 distinct CDR3 sequences, roughly 31% occurring once. Regarding the study as a whole: Ex vivo responses were dominated by HLA-C-restricted CMV-specific TCR beta clonotypes. Cumulated frequencies of public TCR beta families served to identify carriers of CMV plus the relevant HLA.

This rearrangement joins TRBV5-1 to TRBJ2-1; possibly TRBD2 for D (5 bases). The sample consisted of cultured CD8+ T cells from PBMCs, taken from culture after CMV antigen stimulation. The sequence was obtained from a human donor in good health (CMV status not recorded). Some clones in this sample may be carry-over from other donors' samples. Here the CDR3 DNA reads TGCGCCAGCAGCGGGCGAGCGGCCCTATCTCTCAATGAGCAGTTCTTC. Translated: CASSGRAALSLNEQFF.